This TCR beta chain came from a study of T cells after somatic rescue of genetic block. Profiled with immunoSEQ multiplex PCR; TCRdb holds only in-frame clones, not every one. Of around 67,000 clones in the sample, about nine tenths are singletons; the top ten hold about 3%. Per the germline V gene, CDR1 is MDHEN and CDR2 is SYDVKM. The CDR3 consists of 19 residues. Trimming removed 5 bases from V and 3 bases from J, with 26 bases in between. The sequencing sample was made of peripheral blood mononuclear cells (PBMCs). The receptor was derived from a man younger than 45. This chain connects TRBV28 to TRBJ2-1; tentatively, D is TRBD2 (6 bases). The DNA of the CDR3 is TGTGCCAGCAGTACACAGCGGGCTACTTCCCAAACTCGCTACAATGAGCAGTTCTTC. Translation: CASSTQRATSQTRYNEQFF.